This paragraph reports one T cell receptor (beta chain). Its target is unknown. The sample comes from a study of a mutant IDH1 vaccine in newly diagnosed glioma. Across the whole study: Investigators started vaccination 4-6 weeks after radiotherapy alone, or with temozolomide cycles. Treated patients had a mean age of 40.4 years and a 62.5% male, approximately 38% female split. Patients previously underwent radiotherapy, temozolomide, or both, and most underwent both.

Per germline, CDR1 SNHLY and CDR2 FYNNEI. This CDR3 region has 14 residues. Unmatched junction bases numbered 1, after V lost 3 bases and J lost 2 bases. Produced via immunoSEQ multiplex PCR; TCRdb's table is partial and in-frame only. There are more than 20,000 clones in the sample; around 79% occur only once, and 8% to 10% lies in the top ten. The time point here: week 11, during vaccination. A 20-mer mutant IDH1 peptide at 300 ug was injected subcutaneously with topical imiquimod. The clonotype was recovered from a man aged 40-49 years with glioma. J is TRBJ2-3 and V is TRBV2, with 8 bases fitting TRBD2. Specimen: PBMCs, collected from a glioma patient whose treatment included an IDH1 peptide vaccine. CDR3 DNA sequence: TGTGCCAGCAGTGATGGACTAGCCACAGATACGCAGTATTTT. Its translation is CASSDGLATDTQYF. Full variable domain (outside the CDR3, taken from reference TRBV2 and TRBJ2-3): EPEVTQTPSHQVTQMGQEVILRCVPISNHLYFYWYRQILGQKVEFLVSFYNNEISEKSEIFDDQFSVERPDGSNFTLKIRSTKLEDSAMYFCASSDGLATDTQYFGPGTRLTVL.